A selection of T cell receptor beta chains follows, all from one sample in a study of T cell repertoires in cytomegalovirus infection. TCRdb recomputed calls from the reads with MiXCR, one row per CDR3 protein. The sample shows just over 300,000 distinct CDR3 sequences, under 20% of them seen only once. The source material was PBMCs. Every receptor here comes from a human donor in good health (CMV status not recorded). Some clones in this sample may be carry-over from other donors' samples. Each CDR3 is given with its conserved first and last residue. Fields, in order: D gene, V gene, J gene, clone size, CDR3 DNA, CDR3 protein. The D gene is left open where the match is weak. The size entry is marked missing in some rows and otherwise reads once, few, many or a size class.

>TRBD1|TRBV12-3/TRBV12-4|TRBJ1-1|many
TGTGCCAGCAGCCCACAGGGGATGAACACTGAAGCTTTCTTT
CASSPQGMNTEAFF
>NA|TRBV18|TRBJ1-4|NA
TGTGCCAGCTCACTCAACGTGGGGGGTGAGAATGAAAAACTGTTTTTT
CASSLNVGGENEKLFF
>NA|TRBV6-5|TRBJ2-1|NA
TGTGCCAGCAGTTACTCCACAGGAATTTATGAGCAGTTCTTC
CASSYSTGIYEQFF
>TRBD1|TRBV6-8|TRBJ1-2|NA
TGTGCCAGCACCCGGGACAGGGAATTCTATGGCTACACCTTC
CASTRDREFYGYTF
>TRBD1|TRBV6-5|TRBJ2-7|many
TGTGCCAGCAGTTACATGGACAGGGACTACGAGCAGTACTTC
CASSYMDRDYEQYF
>NA|TRBV20-1|TRBJ1-1|NA
TGCAGTGCTAGAGATCCCCGTGGTAGCGACACTGAAGCTTTCTTT
CSARDPRGSDTEAFF
>NA|TRBV27|TRBJ2-1|NA
TGTGCCAGCAGTTTAGGCCGGGACATATCCTACAATGAGCAGTTCTTC
CASSLGRDISYNEQFF
>TRBD1|TRBV29-1|TRBJ2-7|NA
TGCAGCGTTCCAGGGGGCTTGGGCGAGCAGTACTTC
CSVPGGLGEQYF
>NA|TRBV11-3|TRBJ1-2|many
TGTGCCAGCAGCTTAGATACCACAGGGCTCACCTTC
CASSLDTTGLTF
>TRBD1|TRBV7-2|TRBJ1-5|many
TGTGCCAGCAGCTTAGGGGACAGCCGACAAGGGCCCCAGCATTTT
CASSLGDSRQGPQHF
>NA|TRBV7-2|TRBJ1-1|many
TGTGCCAGCAGCCCTGAGTACCGGAAAGGGATAGAAGCTTTCTTT
CASSPEYRKGIEAFF
>NA|TRBV7-8|TRBJ1-1|NA
TGTGCCAGCAGCTTCGGGGAGATGAACACTGAAGCTTTCTTT
CASSFGEMNTEAFF
>NA|TRBV12-3/TRBV12-4|TRBJ1-1|many
TGTGCCAGCAGGGAAGTGGACGGGACTGAAGCTTTCTTT
CASREVDGTEAFF
>TRBD2|TRBV28|TRBJ2-1|NA
TGTGCCAGCAGTTTATTAACTAGCGGATCCTACAATGAGCAGTTCTTC
CASSLLTSGSYNEQFF
>NA|TRBV6-2/TRBV6-3|TRBJ2-5|few
TGTGCCAGCAGTTCCTCTGGGGGGCCTGGGACCCAGTACTTC
CASSSSGGPGTQYF
>NA|TRBV7-2|TRBJ2-7|many
TGTGCCAGCAGCTCCGATGTACGCGAGCAGTACTTC
CASSSDVREQYF
>TRBD1|TRBV10-3|TRBJ1-6|few
TGTGCCATCAGTGAGTCGTCGACAGGGGGGGACTCACCCCTCCACTTT
CAISESSTGGDSPLHF
>NA|TRBV5-1|TRBJ2-7|NA
TGCGCCAGCAGCTCCATCTCCGGACAAGACTACGAGCAGTACTTC
CASSSISGQDYEQYF
>TRBD1|TRBV7-2|TRBJ1-2|many
TGTGCCAGCAGTCCGGACAGGGAAGGCGGCTACACCTTC
CASSPDREGGYTF
>NA|TRBV6-1|TRBJ2-3|many
TGTGCCAGCACTAGCGTGGGGGATACGCAGTATTTT
CASTSVGDTQYF
>NA|TRBV4-1|TRBJ2-7|NA
TGCGCCAGCAGCCAACCTAAAGGGGGTCCCTACGAGCAGTACTTC
CASSQPKGGPYEQYF
>NA|TRBV20-1|TRBJ1-1|NA
TGCAGTGTCCCTCCCCAGGGACTCACTGAAGCTTTCTTT
CSVPPQGLTEAFF
>TRBD1|TRBV12-3/TRBV12-4|TRBJ1-3|many
TGTGCCAGCAGTCTGACAGGGTTCTCTGGAAACACCATATATTTT
CASSLTGFSGNTIYF
>NA|TRBV19|TRBJ1-1|few
TGTGCCAGTAGTATCGGGGCAGGCGGTGAAGCTTTCTTT
CASSIGAGGEAFF
>NA|TRBV4-2|TRBJ2-2|few
TGTGCCAGCAGCCAAGAACCCTCAGCCGGGGAGCTGTTTTTT
CASSQEPSAGELFF
>TRBD2|TRBV7-9|TRBJ2-1|many
TGTGCCAGCAGCTTAGTCGGGGGGAAGGCATACAATGAGCAGTTCTTC
CASSLVGGKAYNEQFF
>TRBD2|TRBV25-1|TRBJ2-5|NA
TGTGCCAGCAGTGACGGACTAGCGGGACACCAAGAGACCCAGTACTTC
CASSDGLAGHQETQYF
>NA|TRBV6-2/TRBV6-3|TRBJ1-5|few
TGTGCCAGCAGTTACTCGCGTTTCACAGGGTCGGGACAGCCCCAGCATTTT
CASSYSRFTGSGQPQHF
>TRBD2|TRBV20-1|TRBJ2-3|NA
TGCAGTGCTAGAGAGGTAGCGGGGGCAAACACAGATACGCAGTATTTT
CSAREVAGANTDTQYF
>NA|TRBV27|TRBJ2-7|few
TGTGCCAGCAGTTCCAGGGCTCCCCCCTACGAGCAGTACTTC
CASSSRAPPYEQYF
>NA|TRBV7-3|TRBJ2-1|many
TGTGCCAGCAGCAAGGGACGGATTTCCAATGAGCAGTTCTTC
CASSKGRISNEQFF
>TRBD2|TRBV3-1|TRBJ2-1|few
TGTGCCAGCAGCCAAGGGACTAGCGGGGGGGGCTACAATGAGCAGTTCTTC
CASSQGTSGGGYNEQFF
>TRBD1|TRBV7-9|TRBJ2-7|NA
TGTGCCAGCAGCCAGACAGGGTACGAGCAGTACTTC
CASSQTGYEQYF
>TRBD1|TRBV7-8|TRBJ1-1|few
TGTGCCAGCAGCTTCCGGGACAGGGGTGAAGCTTTCTTT
CASSFRDRGEAFF
>TRBD1|TRBV4-2|TRBJ1-2|NA
TGTGCCAGCAGCCCCCGGGACAGAGTTTTCTATGGCTACACCTTC
CASSPRDRVFYGYTF
>TRBD1|TRBV6-2/TRBV6-3|TRBJ1-1|NA
TGTGCCAGCGGACAGGGGCACTCGACGAACACTGAAGCTTTCTTT
CASGQGHSTNTEAFF
>TRBD2|TRBV29-1|TRBJ2-3|NA
TGCAGCGCCAGTAAAGCGGGAGCTAGCACAGATACGCAGTATTTT
CSASKAGASTDTQYF
>NA|TRBV4-1|TRBJ2-7|NA
TGCGCCAGCAGCCAAGACCCCGGGACTCCGTACGAGCAGTACTTC
CASSQDPGTPYEQYF